This T cell receptor beta chain was sequenced during a study of shared clonotypes between healthy human individuals. V was shortened by 4 bases and J by 4 bases, with 17 bases between the two germline ends. CDR1 and CDR2 from the germline V gene are SGHRS and YFSETQ. CDR3 length equals 16 residues. Sequencing used immunoSEQ multiplex PCR; TCRdb keeps in-frame clones, though not all of them. Of some 1,100,000 clones listed, roughly 74% are singletons. This TCR was recovered from a man aged 18 to 29 in good health. Some clones in this sample may be carry-over from other donors' samples. This chain uses TRBV5-1 with TRBJ1-4; perhaps TRBD1 as D (5 bases). The sequencing input was memory CD4+ T cells from PBMCs. Subset here: CD45RA-negative fraction. CDR3 amino acids: CASSRQTSTFNEKLFF. CDR3 DNA sequence: TGCGCCAGCAGCAGACAGACAAGCACCTTTAATGAAAAACTGTTTTTT.